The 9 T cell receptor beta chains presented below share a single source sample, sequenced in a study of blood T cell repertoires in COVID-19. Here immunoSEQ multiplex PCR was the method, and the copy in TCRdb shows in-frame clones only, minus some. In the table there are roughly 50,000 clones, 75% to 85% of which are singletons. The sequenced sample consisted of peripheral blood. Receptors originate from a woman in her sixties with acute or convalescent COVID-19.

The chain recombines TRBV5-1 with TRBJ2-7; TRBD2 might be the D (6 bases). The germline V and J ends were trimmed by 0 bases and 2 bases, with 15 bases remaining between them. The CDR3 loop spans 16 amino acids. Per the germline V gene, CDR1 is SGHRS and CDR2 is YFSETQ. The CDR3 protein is CASSLAFGGYPYEQYF. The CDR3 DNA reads TGCGCCAGCAGCTTGGCCTTCGGGGGATACCCCTACGAGCAGTACTTC.

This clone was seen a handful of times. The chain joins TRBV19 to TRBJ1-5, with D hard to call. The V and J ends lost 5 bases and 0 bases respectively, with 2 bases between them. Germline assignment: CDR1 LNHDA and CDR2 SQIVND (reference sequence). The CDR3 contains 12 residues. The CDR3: CASSHSNQPQHF. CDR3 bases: TGTGCCAGTAGTCATAGCAATCAGCCCCAGCATTTT.

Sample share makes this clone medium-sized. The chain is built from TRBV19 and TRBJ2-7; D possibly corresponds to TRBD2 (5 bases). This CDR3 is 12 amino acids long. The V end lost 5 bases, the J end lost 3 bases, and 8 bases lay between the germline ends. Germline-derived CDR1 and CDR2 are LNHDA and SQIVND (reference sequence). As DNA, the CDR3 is TGTGCCAGTAGTCCAGGAGGCTACGAGCAGTACTTC. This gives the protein CASSPGGYEQYF.

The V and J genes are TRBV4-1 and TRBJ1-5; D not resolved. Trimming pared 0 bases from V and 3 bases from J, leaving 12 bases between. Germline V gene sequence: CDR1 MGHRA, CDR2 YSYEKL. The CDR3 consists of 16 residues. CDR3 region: CASSQDWRGNNQPQHF. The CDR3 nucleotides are TGCGCCAGCAGCCAAGATTGGAGAGGGAACAATCAGCCCCAGCATTTT.

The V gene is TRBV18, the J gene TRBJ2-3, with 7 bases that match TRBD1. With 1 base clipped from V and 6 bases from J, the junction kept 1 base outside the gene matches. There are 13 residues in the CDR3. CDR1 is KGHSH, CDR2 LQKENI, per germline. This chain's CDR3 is CASSPQGADTQYF. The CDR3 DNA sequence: TGTGCCAGCTCACCACAGGGGGCTGATACGCAGTATTTT.

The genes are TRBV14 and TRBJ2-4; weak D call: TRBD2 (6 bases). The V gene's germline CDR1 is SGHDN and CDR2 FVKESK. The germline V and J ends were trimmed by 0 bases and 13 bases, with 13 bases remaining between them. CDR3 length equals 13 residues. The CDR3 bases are TGTGCCAGCAGCCAAGATCGGGCGGGACCACAGTACTTC. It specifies CASSQDRAGPQYF.

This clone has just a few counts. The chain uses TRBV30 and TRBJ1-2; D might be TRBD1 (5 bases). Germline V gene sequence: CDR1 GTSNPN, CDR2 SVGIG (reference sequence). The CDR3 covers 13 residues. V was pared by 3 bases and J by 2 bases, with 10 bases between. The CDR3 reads CAWRNRTNYGYTF. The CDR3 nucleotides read TGTGCCTGGAGGAACCGGACAAACTATGGCTACACCTTC. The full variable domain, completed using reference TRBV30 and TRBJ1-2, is SQTIHQWPATLVQPVGSPLSLECTVEGTSNPNLYWYRQAAGRGLQLLFYSVGIGQISSEVPQNLSASRPQDRQFILSSKKLLLSDSGFYLCAWRNRTNYGYTFGSGTRLTVV.

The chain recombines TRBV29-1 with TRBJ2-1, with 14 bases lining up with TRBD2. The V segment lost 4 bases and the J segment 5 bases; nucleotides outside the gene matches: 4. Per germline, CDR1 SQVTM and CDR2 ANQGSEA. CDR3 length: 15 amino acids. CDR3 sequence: CSVGGTSGRHNEQFF. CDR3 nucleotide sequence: TGCAGCGTTGGGGGGACTAGCGGGAGACACAATGAGCAGTTCTTC.

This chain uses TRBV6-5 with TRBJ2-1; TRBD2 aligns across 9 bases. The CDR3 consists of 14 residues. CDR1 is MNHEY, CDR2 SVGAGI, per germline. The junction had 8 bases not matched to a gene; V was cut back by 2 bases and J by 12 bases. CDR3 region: CASSYDASGKSQFF. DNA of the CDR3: TGTGCCAGCAGTTACGACGCTAGCGGGAAGTCGCAGTTCTTC.